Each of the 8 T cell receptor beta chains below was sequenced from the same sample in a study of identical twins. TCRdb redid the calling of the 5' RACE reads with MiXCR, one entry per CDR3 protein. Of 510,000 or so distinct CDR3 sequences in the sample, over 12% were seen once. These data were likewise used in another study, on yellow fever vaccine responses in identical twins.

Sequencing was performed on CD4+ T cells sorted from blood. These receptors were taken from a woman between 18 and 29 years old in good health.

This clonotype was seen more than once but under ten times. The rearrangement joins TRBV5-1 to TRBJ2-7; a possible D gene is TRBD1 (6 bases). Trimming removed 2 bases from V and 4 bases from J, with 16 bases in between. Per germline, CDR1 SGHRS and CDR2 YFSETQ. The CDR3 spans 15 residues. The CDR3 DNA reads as TGCGCCAGCAGCTTTTTAGGACAGTCCGAGTACGAGCAGTACTTC. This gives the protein CASSFLGQSEYEQYF. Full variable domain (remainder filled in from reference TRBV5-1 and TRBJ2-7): KAGVTQTPRYLIKTRGQQVTLSCSPISGHRSVSWYQQTPGQGLQFLFEYFSETQRNKGNFPGRFSGRQFSNSRSEMNVSTLELGDSALYLCASSFLGQSEYEQYFGPGTRLTVT.

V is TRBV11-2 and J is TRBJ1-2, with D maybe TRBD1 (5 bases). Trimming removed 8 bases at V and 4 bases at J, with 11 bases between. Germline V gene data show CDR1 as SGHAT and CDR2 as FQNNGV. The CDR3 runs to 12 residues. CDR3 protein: CASGAQGYGYTF. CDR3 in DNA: TGTGCCAGCGGAGCCCAGGGCTATGGCTACACCTTC.

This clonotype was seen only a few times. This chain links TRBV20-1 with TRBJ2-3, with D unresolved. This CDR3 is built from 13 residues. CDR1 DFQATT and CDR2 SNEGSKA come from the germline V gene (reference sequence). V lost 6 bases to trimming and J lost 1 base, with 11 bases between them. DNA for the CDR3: TGCAGTGCCCGAGACATACGCACAGATACGCAGTATTTT. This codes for CSARDIRTDTQYF.

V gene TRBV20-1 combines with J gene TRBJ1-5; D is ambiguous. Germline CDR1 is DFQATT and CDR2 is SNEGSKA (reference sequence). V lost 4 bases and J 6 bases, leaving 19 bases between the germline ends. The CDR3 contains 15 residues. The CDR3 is CSATPEAGNSQPQHF. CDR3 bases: TGCAGTGCTACCCCGGAGGCGGGAAACTCTCAGCCCCAGCATTTT.

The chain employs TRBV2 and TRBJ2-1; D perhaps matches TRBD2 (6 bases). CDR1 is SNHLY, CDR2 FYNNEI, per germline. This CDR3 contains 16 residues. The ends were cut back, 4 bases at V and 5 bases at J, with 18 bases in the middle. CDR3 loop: CASSGVRLARNNEQFF. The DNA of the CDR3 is TGTGCCAGCAGTGGTGTTCGCCTAGCGCGGAACAATGAGCAGTTCTTC.

The CDR3: CATSRDRRAVHTEAFF. As DNA, the CDR3 is TGTGCCACCAGCAGAGATAGGAGGGCGGTCCACACTGAAGCTTTCTTT. V and J are TRBV15 and TRBJ1-1; D is unclear. This CDR3 region has 16 residues. Trimming pared 0 bases from V and 3 bases from J, leaving 14 bases between. The V gene's germline CDR1 is LNHNV and CDR2 YYDKDF (reference sequence).

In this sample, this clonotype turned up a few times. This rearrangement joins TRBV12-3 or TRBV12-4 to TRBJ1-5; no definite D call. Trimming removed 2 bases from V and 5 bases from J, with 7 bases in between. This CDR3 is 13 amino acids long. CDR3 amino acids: CASSLNSHQPQHF. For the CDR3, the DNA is TGTGCCAGCAGTTTAAACAGTCATCAGCCCCAGCATTTT.

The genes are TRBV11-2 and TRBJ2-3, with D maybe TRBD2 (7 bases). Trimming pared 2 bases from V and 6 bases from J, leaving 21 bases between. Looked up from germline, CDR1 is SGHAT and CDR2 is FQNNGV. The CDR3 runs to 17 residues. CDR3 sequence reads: CASSLYLGGGRGDTQYF. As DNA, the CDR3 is TGTGCCAGCAGCTTATATTTGGGGGGGGGGCGCGGGGATACGCAGTATTTT. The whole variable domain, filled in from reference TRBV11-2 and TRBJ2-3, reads EAGVAQSPRYKIIEKRQSVAFWCNPISGHATLYWYQQILGQGPKLLIQFQNNGVVDDSQLPKDRFSAERLKGVDSTLKIQPAKLEDSAVYLCASSLYLGGGRGDTQYFGPGTRLTVL.